The clone carrying this TCR beta chain was counted a few times. Its cognate antigen is unknown. Sequenced material consisted of expressed TCRB transcripts (all of the isolated RNA was reverse transcribed). Sequencing used immunoSEQ multiplex PCR; TCRdb keeps in-frame clones, though not all of them. The repertoire has fewer than 200,000 clones, 10% of them found once; the top ten carry approximately 0.46%. The sample originates from a study of beta chain features in type 1 diabetes. This CDR3 has 14 amino acids. Trimming at V came to 5 bases and at J to 0 bases, leaving 2 bases not matched to a gene. CDR1 and CDR2 (germline): SGHRS, YFSETQ. The study's findings and limits: Type 1 diabetes patients showed a moderate but significant shortening of TCRB CDR3s in all four CD4+ subsets.

The source material was central memory CD4+ T cells from blood. This clonotype was obtained from a man aged 30 to 45 with type 1 diabetes. This chain joins TRBV5-1 and TRBJ1-3, with 7 positions matching TRBD1. The CDR3 spells CASSRDSSGNTIYF. In DNA, the CDR3 is TGCGCCAGCAGTCGGGACAGCTCTGGAAACACCATATATTTT.